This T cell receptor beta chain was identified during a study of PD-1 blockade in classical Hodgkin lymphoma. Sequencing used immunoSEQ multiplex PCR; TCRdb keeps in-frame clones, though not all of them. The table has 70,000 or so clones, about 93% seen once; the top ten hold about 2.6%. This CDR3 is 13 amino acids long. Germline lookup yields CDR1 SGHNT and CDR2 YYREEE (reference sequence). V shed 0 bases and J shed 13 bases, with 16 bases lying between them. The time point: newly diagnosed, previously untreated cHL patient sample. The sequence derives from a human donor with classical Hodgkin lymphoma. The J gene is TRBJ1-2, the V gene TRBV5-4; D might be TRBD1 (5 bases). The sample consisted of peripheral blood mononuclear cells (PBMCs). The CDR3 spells CASSLDRHLECTF. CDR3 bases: TGTGCCAGCAGCTTGGACAGGCATCTTGAGTGCACCTTC.